This T cell receptor (beta chain) was sequenced during a study of cytomegalovirus exposure and HLA in healthy donors. Study context: A later analysis reported the 90 to 150 validation repertoires used the same platform as the approximately 660 first-cohort repertoires. Study outcomes and limitations: In vitro testing confirmed a few CMV-associated chains as specific for CMV antigens. That first-cohort TCR clusters tended to co-occur in the 95 to 150 validation repertoires was found in a later analysis.

Note on this clone: No antigen is known for it.

This table comes from immunoSEQ multiplex PCR, and its TCRdb copy is limited to in-frame clones, with some not included. Seen here are 200,000 to 250,000 clones, about nine tenths observed once, and the top ten hold 2%. Germline-derived CDR1 and CDR2 are MNHNY and SVGAGI (reference sequence). The V end lost 5 bases, the J end lost 5 bases, and 19 bases lay between the germline ends. The CDR3 has 16 amino acids. The approximately 120-subject validation cohort, separate from the roughly 700-subject first cohort, included the donors. Specimen: PBMCs. The J gene is TRBJ2-1, the V gene TRBV6-6; a weak D match, TRBD1 (5 bases). This receptor was obtained from a woman between 18 and 29 years old in good health and CMV-seropositive. The CDR3: CASSPQTALINNEQFF. The CDR3 DNA reads as TGTGCCAGCAGTCCCCAGACAGCGCTTATCAACAATGAGCAGTTCTTC.